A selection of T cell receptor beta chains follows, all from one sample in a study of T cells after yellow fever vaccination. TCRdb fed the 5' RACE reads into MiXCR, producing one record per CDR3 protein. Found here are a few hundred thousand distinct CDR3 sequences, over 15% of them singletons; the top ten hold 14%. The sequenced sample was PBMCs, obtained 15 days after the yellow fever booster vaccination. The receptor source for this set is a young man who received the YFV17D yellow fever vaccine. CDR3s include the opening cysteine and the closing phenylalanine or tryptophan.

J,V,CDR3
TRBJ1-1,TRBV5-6,CASSVNRDTEAFF
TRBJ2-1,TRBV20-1,CSANPGGPHNEQFF
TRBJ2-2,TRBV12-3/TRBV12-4,CASSFVEGQTGELFF
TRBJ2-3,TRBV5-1,CASSSSQGPKLISTDTQYF
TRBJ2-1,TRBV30,CAWSGRLAGGGEQFF
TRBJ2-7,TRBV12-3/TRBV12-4,CASSPSGLGEQYF
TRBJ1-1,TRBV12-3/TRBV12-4,CASKKQGAPGTEAFF
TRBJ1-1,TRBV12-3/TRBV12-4,CASSFSGGLTEAFF
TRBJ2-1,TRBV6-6,CASCGTNEQFF
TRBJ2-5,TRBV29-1,CSAQQGARETQYF
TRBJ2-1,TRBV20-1,CSAETGTSGYNEQFF
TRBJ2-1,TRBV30,CAWARTGDEQFF
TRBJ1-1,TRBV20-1,CSATPGAGLEAFF
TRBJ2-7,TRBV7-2,CASSLSTLDPYEQYF
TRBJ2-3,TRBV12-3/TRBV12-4,CASSLTGGSADTQYF
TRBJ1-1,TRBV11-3,CASSLDGRGGNTEAFF
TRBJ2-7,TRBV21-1,CASSKATFDGPYEQYF
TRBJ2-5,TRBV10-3,CASRSESGQETQYF
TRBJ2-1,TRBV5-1,CASSSNSAVDEQFF
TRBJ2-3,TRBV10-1,CASSGGTSGLTDTQYF
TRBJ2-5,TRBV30,CAWSTGTQGETQYF
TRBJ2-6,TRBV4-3,CASSQQTNPGANVLTF
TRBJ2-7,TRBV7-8,CASLRDRLYF
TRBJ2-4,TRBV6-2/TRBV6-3,CASSSGPRIQYF
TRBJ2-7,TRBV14,CASSQDRLIEQYF
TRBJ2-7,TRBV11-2,CASSQAGQNYEQYF
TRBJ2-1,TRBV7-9,CASSLDVLPGGEQFF
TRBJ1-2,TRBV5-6,CASSRINYGYTF
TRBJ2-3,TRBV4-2,CASTLRGRAGGLLGGQDTQYF
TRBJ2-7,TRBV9,CASSVASGSWSEQYF
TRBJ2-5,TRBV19,CASSRRGAVETQYF
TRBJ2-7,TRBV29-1,CSVVGEGVSYEQYF